The 29 T cell receptor beta chains below come from one sample, sequenced in a study of molecular identifiers for immune sequencing clone quantification (dated by TCRdb to about 2018). Libraries were built with PCR. TCRdb shows the sequencer as NextSeq 500. In-frame beta chains were kept once TCRdb had trimmed the public reads at Q25 with fastp and called clones with MiXCR. Here each entry gathers all rows of one CDR3 protein and keeps the most common genes and DNA. Counted in this sample were more than 450,000 distinct CDR3 sequences; roughly 25% of them appeared once. Of the sample, under 0.8% falls within the top ten clones. Material for sequencing was naive CD8+ T cells from blood, with Jurkat cell RNA spiked in. The cell subset or site label, read with the paper, signifies: FACS-sorted CD8+CD4-CCR7+CD45RA+ naive T cells. These receptor sequences come from a human donor in good health. Some libraries in this study had Jurkat cell RNA spiked in.

The V and J genes are TRBV27 and TRBJ2-3, with 9 bases fitting TRBD2. The V and J ends lost 4 bases and 5 bases, in that order; junction bases with no gene match: 7. This CDR3 contains 15 residues. Germline CDR1 and CDR2: MNHEY and SMNVEV (reference sequence). Written as DNA, the CDR3 is TGTGCCAGCAGTTGGGCGGGAGGGCCGGGAGATACGCAGTATTTT. This encodes CASSWAGGPGDTQYF.

This rearrangement joins TRBV27 to TRBJ2-3; 9 bases align to TRBD1. CDR1 is MNHEY and CDR2 is SMNVEV in the germline V gene (reference sequence). With V trimmed by 5 bases and J by 7 bases, 10 bases remained unmatched. The CDR3 extends over 15 amino acids. CDR3 residues: CASSNGTGLLHTQYF. CDR3 bases: TGTGCCAGCAGTAACGGGACAGGGCTACTTCATACGCAGTATTTT.

The rearrangement links TRBV20-1 to TRBJ2-3; 13 bases line up with TRBD2. V trimming: 3 bases; J trimming: 4 bases; junction bases outside the gene matches: 10. Germline V gives CDR1 DFQATT, CDR2 SNEGSKA (reference sequence). The CDR3 totals 17 residues. CDR3 sequence (DNA): TGCAGTGCTAGCCCCTTAACTAGCGGGAGGGTAGCAGATACGCAGTATTTT. This encodes CSASPLTSGRVADTQYF.

The table lists this clonotype with many counts. The chain combines TRBV6-1 with TRBJ2-3; D is ambiguous. From germline, CDR1 is MNHNS and CDR2 SASEGT. The length of the CDR3 is 13 residues. Trimming cost V 5 bases and J 4 bases, with 10 bases left between them. The CDR3 bases are TGTGCCAGCAGTCTGTCCGGCTCAGATACGCAGTATTTT. It codes for CASSLSGSDTQYF.

The table lists this clonotype with many counts. The chain combines TRBV7-8 with TRBJ2-7; D is unclear. V dropped 5 bases and J dropped 4 bases, with 15 bases sitting between them. This CDR3 is built from 14 residues. Germline V lookup: CDR1 SGHVS, CDR2 FQNEAQ. This CDR3 is CASSPRVGLYEQYF. CDR3 DNA: TGTGCCAGCAGCCCCCGGGTGGGGTTGTACGAGCAGTACTTC.

CDR3 protein: CASSLFSGRSTDTQYF. Here the CDR3 DNA reads TGTGCCAGCAGCTTATTTAGCGGGAGAAGCACAGATACGCAGTATTTT. The chain has TRBV7-9 and TRBJ2-3; 9 positions match TRBD2. This CDR3 comprises 16 residues. Trimming cost V 2 bases and J 0 bases; bases outside gene matches: 3. In germline, CDR1 is SEHNR, CDR2 FQNEAQ (reference sequence). Full variable domain (outside the CDR3, taken from reference TRBV7-9 and TRBJ2-3): DTGVSQNPRHKITKRGQNVTFRCDPISEHNRLYWYRQTLGQGPEFLTYFQNEAQLEKSRLLSDRFSAERPKGSFSTLEIQRTEQGDSAMYLCASSLFSGRSTDTQYFGPGTRLTVL.

The chain employs TRBV27 and TRBJ2-7, with D tentatively TRBD1 or TRBD2 (5 bases each). V was cut by 6 bases and J by 5 bases, with 14 bases left in between. The CDR3 covers 13 residues. Germline V CDR1 and CDR2: MNHEY, SMNVEV (reference sequence). CDR3 sequence: CASSPVWGNEQYF. CDR3 sequence (DNA): TGTGCCAGCAGCCCCGTTTGGGGGAACGAGCAGTACTTC.

This clonotype was recorded a few times. J is TRBJ1-5 and V is TRBV30; the match to TRBD1 covers 8 bases. Germline loops: CDR1 GTSNPN, CDR2 SVGIG (reference sequence). J gave up 6 bases and V 0 bases, and 7 bases lay outside the gene matches. The CDR3 consists of 15 residues. The CDR3 bases are TGTGCCTGGAGTGTGTTCCAGGGGGCTAGTCAGCCCCAGCATTTT. Translated, it gives CAWSVFQGASQPQHF. The full variable domain, in which reference TRBV30 and TRBJ1-5 provide the parts outside the CDR3, is SQTIHQWPATLVQPVGSPLSLECTVEGTSNPNLYWYRQAAGRGLQLLFYSVGIGQISSEVPQNLSASRPQDRQFILSSKKLLLSDSGFYLCAWSVFQGASQPQHFGDGTRLSIL.

As for this clonotype: A much larger clone sits a single nucleotide away, making a read error possible. The chain couples TRBV19 to TRBJ2-6; D is unclear. CDR1 and CDR2 from the germline V gene are LNHDA and SQIVND (reference sequence). The V end was cut by 3 bases, the J end by 3 bases, with 9 bases between. This CDR3 spans 15 amino acids. In nucleotides, the CDR3 is TGTGCCAGTAGTATGGCTACCCGTGGGGCCAACGTCCTGACTTTC. Protein: CASSMATRGANVLTF. Together with reference TRBV19 and TRBJ2-6, the CDR3 gives the full variable domain: DGGITQSPKYLFRKEGQNVTLSCEQNLNHDAMYWYRQDPGQGLRLIYYSQIVNDFQKGDIAEGYSVSREKKESFPLTVTSAQKNPTAFYLCASSMATRGANVLTFGAGSRLTVL.

This clonotype came up once. V is TRBV4-3 and J is TRBJ1-4; D remains ambiguous. V was cut by 1 base and J by 0 bases, with 12 bases left in between. This CDR3 contains 17 residues. In germline, CDR1 is LGHNA, CDR2 YSLEER. CDR3 residues: CASSQGLFGTTNEKLFF. CDR3 sequence (DNA): TGCGCCAGCAGCCAAGGTCTTTTTGGGACAACTAATGAAAAACTGTTTTTT.

This chain joins TRBV19 and TRBJ2-3; 7 bases are a match to TRBD2. The junction had 11 bases not matched to a gene; V was cut back by 10 bases and J by 1 base. CDR1 and CDR2 (germline): LNHDA, SQIVND (reference sequence). This CDR3 has 15 residues. The CDR3, as DNA: TGTGCCACCTCTCGGGGGGAGGTTGGCACAGATACGCAGTATTTT. Its protein is CATSRGEVGTDTQYF.

This chain links TRBV5-5 with TRBJ2-7; TRBD2 agrees at 7 bases. V dropped 3 bases and J dropped 3; count of bases not matched to a gene: 12. CDR1 is SGHKS, CDR2 YYEKEE, per germline (reference sequence). The CDR3 loop spans 16 amino acids. CDR3 sequence reads: CASSSTLREVIYEQYF. The CDR3 region has the DNA TGTGCCAGCAGCTCGACCCTCCGGGAGGTTATCTACGAGCAGTACTTC.

This rearrangement joins TRBV10-2 to TRBJ1-2; D remains unclear. Germline loops: CDR1 WSHSY, CDR2 SAAADI. The length of the CDR3 is 13 residues. V was pared by 2 bases and J by 1 base, with 5 bases between. CDR3 loop: CASSEDDNYGYTF. CDR3 nucleotide sequence: TGCGCCAGCAGTGAGGACGATAACTATGGCTACACCTTC.

This clonotype showed up just a few times. CDR3 in DNA: TGTGCCACCAGTGATTTGCGCGGGGGCGGAGAGACCCAGTACTTC. Translation: CATSDLRGGGETQYF. The V gene is TRBV24-1, the J gene TRBJ2-5; D might be TRBD2 (7 bases). With 0 bases removed from V and 4 bases from J, the gap between germline ends came to 11 bases. Germline lookup yields CDR1 KGHDR and CDR2 SFDVKD. The CDR3 length is 15 residues.

This clonotype appeared a few times. V gene TRBV20-1 combines with J gene TRBJ2-7; D not resolved. The CDR3 sequence is 12 residues long. V was pared by 0 bases and J by 1 base, with 4 bases between. The germline V gene has CDR1 DFQATT and CDR2 SNEGSKA (reference sequence). The CDR3 DNA reads TGCAGTGCTAGAGACATGTCCTACGAGCAGTACTTC. Amino acid sequence: CSARDMSYEQYF.

The chain links TRBV6-2 or TRBV6-3 to TRBJ1-1; perhaps TRBD1 as D (5 bases). Deletions cut 0 bases from V and 10 bases from J, with 9 bases between. From germline, CDR1 is MNHEY and CDR2 SVGEGT. CDR3 length: 12 residues. CDR3 DNA: TGTGCCAGCAGTTACTCTCCCGGGGGAGCTTTCTTT. It encodes CASSYSPGGAFF.

In this sample, this clonotype turned up many times. The V call is TRBV7-2, the J call TRBJ2-7; perhaps TRBD1 as D (5 bases). Germline CDR1 reads SGHTA; CDR2 reads FQGNSA. The V gene lost 1 base and the J gene lost 6 bases, with 13 bases spanning the gap. This CDR3 spans 14 amino acids. The CDR3 DNA is TGTGCCAGCAGCTTAGGGGGTAGGGGTGGCGAGCAGTACTTC. This sequence encodes CASSLGGRGGEQYF.

The chain links TRBV12-3 or TRBV12-4 to TRBJ2-6, with TRBD1 matching over 8 bases. The CDR3 is made up of 17 amino acids. V dropped 7 bases and J dropped 3; count of bases not matched to a gene: 11. In DNA, the CDR3 is TGTGCCAGCATCTATGGACAGGGTCTCCATGGGGCCAACGTCCTGACTTTC. This gives the protein CASIYGQGLHGANVLTF.

On this clonotype itself: A junction boundary mismatches the germline segment, possibly from a read error. This chain links TRBV13 with TRBJ1-1; D is unresolved. The germline gives CDR1 PRHDT, CDR2 FYEKMQ (reference sequence). This CDR3 has 13 amino acids. The CDR3 bases are TGTGCCACCCAGGACTCGATGAACACTGGAGCTTCCTTT. Its translation: CATQDSMNTGASF.

This clonotype was seen only a few times. The chain joins TRBV7-9 to TRBJ2-5, with D unresolved. The CDR3 contains 14 residues. Germline V CDR1 and CDR2: SEHNR, FQNEAQ (reference sequence). Trimming cost V 1 base and J 3 bases, with 9 bases left between them. CDR3 residues: CASSLVVIEETQYF. The CDR3 DNA is TGTGCCAGCAGCTTAGTGGTCATAGAAGAGACCCAGTACTTC.

This clonotype was counted a few times. The rearrangement joins TRBV29-1 to TRBJ2-5, with D unclear. Per germline, CDR1 SQVTM and CDR2 ANQGSEA. V lost 0 bases, J lost 1 base, and 15 bases lay in between. The CDR3 covers 16 residues. CDR3 protein: CSVEDPTDWAQETQYF. CDR3 bases: TGCAGCGTTGAAGATCCTACTGACTGGGCCCAAGAGACCCAGTACTTC.

The chain couples TRBV6-2 or TRBV6-3 to TRBJ2-7; 11 bases map to TRBD2. The CDR3 contains 16 residues. V gave up 6 bases and J gave up 3 bases; unmatched junction bases: 10. CDR1 is MNHEY, CDR2 SVGEGT, per germline. CDR3 protein: CASSRVAGGPVYEQYF. In nucleotides, the CDR3 is TGTGCCAGCAGCCGGGTAGCGGGAGGGCCTGTCTACGAGCAGTACTTC.

This clonotype was seen many times. The chain uses TRBV20-1 and TRBJ1-5; no reliable D call. This CDR3 has 13 residues. With 6 bases removed from V and 0 bases from J, the gap between germline ends came to 9 bases. Germline V gene data show CDR1 as DFQATT and CDR2 as SNEGSKA (reference sequence). For the CDR3, the DNA is TGCAGTGCCGGGATTCATAGCAATCAGCCCCAGCATTTT. Protein: CSAGIHSNQPQHF.

This clonotype was picked up a small number of times. The genes are TRBV4-2 and TRBJ2-2; D is undetermined. V was cut by 0 bases and J by 3 bases, with 8 bases left in between. In germline, CDR1 is LGHNA, CDR2 YNFKEQ. The CDR3 is 15 residues long. The CDR3 reads CASSQESSYTGELFF. The DNA of the CDR3 is TGTGCCAGCAGCCAAGAGTCCTCTTACACCGGGGAGCTGTTTTTT.

This clonotype has a handful of counts. This chain links TRBV28 with TRBJ2-7; D possibly corresponds to TRBD2 (5 bases). This CDR3 comprises 16 residues. V was trimmed by 3 bases and J by 2 bases, leaving 17 bases between them. Germline V gene data show CDR1 as MDHEN and CDR2 as SYDVKM. CDR3: CASSLFDSVRAYEQYF. The CDR3 nucleotides are TGTGCCAGCAGTTTGTTTGATAGCGTTCGGGCCTACGAGCAGTACTTC.

In regard to this clonotype: A read error is possible here, since a much larger clone lies one base away. The CDR3 DNA sequence: TGTGCCAGTACCCTCCCCGTGGGACATACGCAGTATTTT. This translates into CASTLPVGHTQYF. The V and J genes are TRBV19 and TRBJ2-3; D may match TRBD1 or TRBD2 (5 bases each). The CDR3 covers 13 residues. The germline CDR1 and CDR2 sequences are LNHDA and SQIVND (reference sequence). The V and J ends lost 7 bases and 7 bases respectively, with 15 bases between them.

This clonotype was observed at least ten times. The chain joins TRBV4-2 to TRBJ2-3, with 9 bases lining up with TRBD2. This CDR3 is built from 18 residues. V lost 0 bases to trimming and J lost 0 bases; unmatched junction nucleotides: 7. Germline CDR1 reads LGHNA; CDR2 reads YNFKEQ. The CDR3 region has the DNA TGTGCCAGCAGCCAAGATACCGCTAGCGGGATAAGCACAGATACGCAGTATTTT. Its protein is CASSQDTASGISTDTQYF.

Only a few counts were recorded for this clonotype. The genes are TRBV20-1 and TRBJ2-7, with TRBD2 matching 11 bases. Germline V CDR1 and CDR2: DFQATT, SNEGSKA (reference sequence). The CDR3 has 17 amino acids. J gave up 2 bases and V 0 bases, and 9 bases lay outside the gene matches. The CDR3 reads CSAREFASGRLAYEQYF. In nucleotides, the CDR3 is TGCAGTGCTAGAGAGTTCGCTAGCGGGAGGCTCGCCTACGAGCAGTACTTC.

For this clonotype: A read error may produce the germline difference seen at one junction end. The chain's CDR3 is CSVERGELLLF. The CDR3 DNA sequence: TGCAGCGTTGAGAGGGGTGAATTACTGTTATTT. The chain is built from TRBV29-1 and TRBJ1-4; the D gene is possibly TRBD1 (5 bases). This CDR3 is 11 amino acids long. Germline V gene sequence: CDR1 SQVTM, CDR2 ANQGSEA.